This TCR beta chain was captured by sequencing in a study of blood T cells in healthy people across ages. This clonotype was recorded a few times. What it recognizes is unknown. Study conclusions and caveats: Naive T cell percentage and TCR beta diversity correlated strongly. Unsorted PBMCs prevented conclusive naive versus antigen-experienced comparison.

Together with a sample-barcoded 5' primer, a J-beta primer mix was included in a second PCR lasting roughly 6 to 12 cycles. Each cDNA molecule was tagged by a template-switch adaptor that had 12 random nucleotides. A single record per CDR3 protein comes from TCRdb applying MiXCR to the 5' RACE reads. The sample yields some 1.5 million distinct CDR3 sequences, 35% to 45% seen once. The germline gives CDR1 SGHRS, CDR2 YFSETQ. Trimming took off 2 bases at V and 7 bases at J, with 16 bases between the two ends. This CDR3 spans 16 amino acids. The sample was blood. The J gene is TRBJ1-6, the V gene TRBV5-1; a possible D gene is TRBD1 (6 bases). This receptor was identified in a woman under 30 in good health. CDR3: CASSFEHREDNSPLHF. The CDR3 DNA reads TGCGCCAGCAGCTTCGAACACAGGGAAGACAATTCACCCCTCCACTTT.